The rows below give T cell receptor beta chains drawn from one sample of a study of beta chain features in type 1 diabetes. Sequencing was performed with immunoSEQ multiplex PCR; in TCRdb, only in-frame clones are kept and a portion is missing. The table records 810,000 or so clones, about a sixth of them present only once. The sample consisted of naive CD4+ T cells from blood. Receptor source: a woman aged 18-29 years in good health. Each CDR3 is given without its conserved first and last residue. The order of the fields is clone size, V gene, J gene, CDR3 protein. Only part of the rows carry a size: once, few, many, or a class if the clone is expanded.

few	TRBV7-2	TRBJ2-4	ASSFGTGLRY
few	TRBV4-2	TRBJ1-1	ASSHKTGNWAGNTEAF
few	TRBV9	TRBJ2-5	ASSVGVGVGETQY
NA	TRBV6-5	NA	ASSYSASGSYEQY
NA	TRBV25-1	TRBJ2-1	ASSGGRDRIYNEQF
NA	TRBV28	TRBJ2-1	ASSTPSGRTYNEQF
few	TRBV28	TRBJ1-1	ASLSPGMAEAF
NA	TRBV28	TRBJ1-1	ASTLNRGRGGSTEAF
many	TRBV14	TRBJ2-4	ASSHRQGGSARNIQY
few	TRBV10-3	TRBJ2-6	AISGTSGANVLT
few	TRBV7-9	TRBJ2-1	ASRSPEGSGRFNEQF